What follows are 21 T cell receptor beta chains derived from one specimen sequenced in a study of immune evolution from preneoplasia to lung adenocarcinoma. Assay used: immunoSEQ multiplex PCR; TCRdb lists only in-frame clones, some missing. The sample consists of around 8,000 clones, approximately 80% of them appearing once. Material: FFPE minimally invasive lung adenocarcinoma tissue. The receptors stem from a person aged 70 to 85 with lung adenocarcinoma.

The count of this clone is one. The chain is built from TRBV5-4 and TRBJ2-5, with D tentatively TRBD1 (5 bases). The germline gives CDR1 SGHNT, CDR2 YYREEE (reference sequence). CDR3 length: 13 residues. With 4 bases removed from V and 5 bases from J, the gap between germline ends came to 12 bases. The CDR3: CASSPSGYETQYF. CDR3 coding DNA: TGTGCCAGCAGCCCTTCAGGGTATGAGACCCAGTACTTC.

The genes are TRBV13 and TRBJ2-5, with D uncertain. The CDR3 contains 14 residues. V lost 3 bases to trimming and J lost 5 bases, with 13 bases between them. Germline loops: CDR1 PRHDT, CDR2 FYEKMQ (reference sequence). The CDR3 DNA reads TGTGCCAGCAGCTTGAATAGAGAAAGGGAGACCCAGTACTTC. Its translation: CASSLNRERETQYF.

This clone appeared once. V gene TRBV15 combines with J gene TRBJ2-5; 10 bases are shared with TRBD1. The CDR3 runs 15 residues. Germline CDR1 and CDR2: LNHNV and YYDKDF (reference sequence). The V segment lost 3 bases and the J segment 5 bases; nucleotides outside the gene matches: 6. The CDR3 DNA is TGTGCCACCAGCAGCCGGGACAGGGGAGCGGAGACCCAGTACTTC. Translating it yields CATSSRDRGAETQYF.

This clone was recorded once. CDR3 amino acids: CASRRTGFNEKLFF. CDR3 in DNA: TGTGCCAGCAGGAGGACAGGGTTTAATGAAAAACTGTTTTTT. The chain carries TRBV14 and TRBJ1-4; 8 positions agree with TRBD1. CDR3 size: 14 residues. Germline V gene data show CDR1 as SGHDN and CDR2 as FVKESK. The J segment lost 4 bases and the V segment lost 6 bases, leaving 4 bases of the junction unmatched.

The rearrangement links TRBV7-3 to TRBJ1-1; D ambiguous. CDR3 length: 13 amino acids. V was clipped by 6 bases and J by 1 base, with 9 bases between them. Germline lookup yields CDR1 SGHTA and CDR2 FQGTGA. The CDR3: CASRESPNTEAFF. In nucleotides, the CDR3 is TGTGCCAGCAGAGAGTCTCCGAACACTGAAGCTTTCTTT.

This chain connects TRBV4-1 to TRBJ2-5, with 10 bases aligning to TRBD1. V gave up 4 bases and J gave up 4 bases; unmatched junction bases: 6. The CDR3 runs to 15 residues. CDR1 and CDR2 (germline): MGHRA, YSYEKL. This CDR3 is CASSLGQGSRETQYF. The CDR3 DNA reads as TGCGCCAGCAGCCTGGGACAGGGGTCGCGAGAGACCCAGTACTTC.

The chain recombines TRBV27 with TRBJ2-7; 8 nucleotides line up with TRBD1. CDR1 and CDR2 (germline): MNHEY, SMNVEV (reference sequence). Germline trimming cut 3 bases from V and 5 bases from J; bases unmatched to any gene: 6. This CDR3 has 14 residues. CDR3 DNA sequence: TGTGCCAGCAGTTTGTCAGGACAGGGCGACGAGCAGTACTTC. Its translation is CASSLSGQGDEQYF.

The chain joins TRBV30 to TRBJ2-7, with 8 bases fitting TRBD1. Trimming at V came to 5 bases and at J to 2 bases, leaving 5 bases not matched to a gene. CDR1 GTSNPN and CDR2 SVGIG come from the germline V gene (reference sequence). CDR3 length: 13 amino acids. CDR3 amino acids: CAWSQGVPYEQYF. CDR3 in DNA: TGTGCCTGGTCACAGGGGGTTCCCTACGAGCAGTACTTC.

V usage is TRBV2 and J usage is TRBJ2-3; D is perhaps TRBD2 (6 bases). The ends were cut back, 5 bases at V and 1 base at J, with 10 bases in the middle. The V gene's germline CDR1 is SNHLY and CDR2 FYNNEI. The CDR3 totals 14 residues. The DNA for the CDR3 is TGTGCCAGCAGTCCGGGACTTGGCACAGATACGCAGTATTTT. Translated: CASSPGLGTDTQYF.

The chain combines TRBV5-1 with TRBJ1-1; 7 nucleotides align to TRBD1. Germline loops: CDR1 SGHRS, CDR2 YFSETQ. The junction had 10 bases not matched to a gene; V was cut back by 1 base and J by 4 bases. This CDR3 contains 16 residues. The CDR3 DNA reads TGCGCCAGCAGCTTGCTTGGCACAGGGGATGGCACTGAAGCTTTCTTT. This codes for CASSLLGTGDGTEAFF. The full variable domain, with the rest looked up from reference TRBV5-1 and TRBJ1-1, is KAGVTQTPRYLIKTRGQQVTLSCSPISGHRSVSWYQQTPGQGLQFLFEYFSETQRNKGNFPGRFSGRQFSNSRSEMNVSTLELGDSALYLCASSLLGTGDGTEAFFGQGTRLTVV.

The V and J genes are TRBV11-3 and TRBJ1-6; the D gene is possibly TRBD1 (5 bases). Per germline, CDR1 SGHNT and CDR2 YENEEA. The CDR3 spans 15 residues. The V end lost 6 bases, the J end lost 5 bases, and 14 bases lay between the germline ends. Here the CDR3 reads CASSSSGTDNSPLHF. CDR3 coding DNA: TGTGCCAGCAGTTCTTCCGGGACTGATAATTCACCCCTCCACTTT. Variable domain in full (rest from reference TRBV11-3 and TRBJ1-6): EAGVVQSPRYKIIEKKQPVAFWCNPISGHNTLYWYLQNLGQGPELLIRYENEEAVDDSQLPKDRFSAERLKGVDSTLKIQPAELGDSAVYLCASSSSGTDNSPLHFGNGTRLTVT.

The CDR3 bases are TGTGCCAGCGGAAGAGGACAGAACTATGGCTACACCTTC. Protein product: CASGRGQNYGYTF. V usage is TRBV27 and J usage is TRBJ1-2; D is possibly TRBD1 (6 bases). V was cut by 8 bases and J by 2 bases, with 12 bases left in between. CDR3 length: 13 residues. Germline V gene data show CDR1 as MNHEY and CDR2 as SMNVEV (reference sequence).

CDR3 region: CASSLMGPETQYF. The CDR3 DNA follows: TGTGCCAGCAGCTTAATGGGTCCAGAGACCCAGTACTTC. V gene TRBV11-2 combines with J gene TRBJ2-5; no definite D call. This CDR3 spans 13 amino acids. Germline V lookup: CDR1 SGHAT, CDR2 FQNNGV. Between the trimmed V and J ends, which lost 2 bases and 4 bases, there was a span of 8 bases.

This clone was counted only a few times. In nucleotides, the CDR3 is TGCGCCAGCAGCCCACAGACGGGTATGGGCTACACCTTC. Encoded protein: CASSPQTGMGYTF. V gene TRBV5-1 combines with J gene TRBJ1-2; D not certain. Germline CDR1 SGHRS, CDR2 YFSETQ. The CDR3 extends over 13 amino acids. Trimming stripped 4 bases from V and 8 bases from J, with 15 bases between.

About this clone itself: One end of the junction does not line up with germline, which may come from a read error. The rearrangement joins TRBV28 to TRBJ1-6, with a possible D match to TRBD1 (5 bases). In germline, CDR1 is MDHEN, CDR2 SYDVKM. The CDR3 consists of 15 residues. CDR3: CASSSPTERNSPLHF. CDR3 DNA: TGTGCCAGCAGTTCTCCGACAGAGCGTAATTCACCCCTCCATTTT.

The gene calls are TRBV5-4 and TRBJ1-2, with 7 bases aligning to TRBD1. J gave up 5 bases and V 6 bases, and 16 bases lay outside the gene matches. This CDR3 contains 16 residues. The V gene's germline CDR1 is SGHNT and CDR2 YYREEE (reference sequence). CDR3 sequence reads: CASTRQTGWALYGYTF. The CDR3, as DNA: TGTGCCAGCACCCGGCAGACAGGGTGGGCTTTGTATGGCTACACCTTC. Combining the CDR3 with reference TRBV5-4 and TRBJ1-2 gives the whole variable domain ETGVTQSPTHLIKTRGQQVTLRCSSQSGHNTVSWYQQALGQGPQFIFQYYREEENGRGNFPPRFSGLQFPNYSSELNVNALELDDSALYLCASTRQTGWALYGYTFGSGTRLTVV.

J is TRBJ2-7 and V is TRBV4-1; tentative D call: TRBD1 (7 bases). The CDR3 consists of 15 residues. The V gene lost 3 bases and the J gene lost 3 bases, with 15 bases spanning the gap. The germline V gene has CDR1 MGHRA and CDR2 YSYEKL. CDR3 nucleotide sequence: TGCGCCAGCAGCCATATCCAGGGGGGACTCTACGAGCAGTACTTC. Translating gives CASSHIQGGLYEQYF.

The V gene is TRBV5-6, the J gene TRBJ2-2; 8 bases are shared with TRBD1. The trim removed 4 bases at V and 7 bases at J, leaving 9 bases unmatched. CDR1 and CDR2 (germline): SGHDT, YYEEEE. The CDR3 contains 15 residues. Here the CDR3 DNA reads TGTGCCAGCAGCGGGCAGGGGGCGGTTGTCGGGGAGCTGTTTTTT. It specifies CASSGQGAVVGELFF.

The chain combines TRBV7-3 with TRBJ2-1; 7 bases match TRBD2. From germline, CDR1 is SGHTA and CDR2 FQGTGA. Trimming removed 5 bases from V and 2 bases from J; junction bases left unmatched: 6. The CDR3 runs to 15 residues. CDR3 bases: TGTGCCAGCAGCGACCCCGGGACTACCTACAATGAGCAGTTCTTC. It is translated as CASSDPGTTYNEQFF.

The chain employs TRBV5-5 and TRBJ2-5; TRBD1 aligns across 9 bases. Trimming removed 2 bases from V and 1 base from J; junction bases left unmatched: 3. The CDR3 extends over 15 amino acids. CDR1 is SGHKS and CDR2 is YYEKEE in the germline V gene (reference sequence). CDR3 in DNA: TGTGCCAGCAGCTTAACAGGGGGCTCCCAAGAGACCCAGTACTTC. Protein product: CASSLTGGSQETQYF.

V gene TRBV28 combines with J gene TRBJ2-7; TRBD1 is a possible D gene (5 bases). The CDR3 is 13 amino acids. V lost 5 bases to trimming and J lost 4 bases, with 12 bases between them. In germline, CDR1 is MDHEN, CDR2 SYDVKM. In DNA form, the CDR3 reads TGTGCCAGCAGTGGGGCAGGGAAATACGAGCAGTACTTC. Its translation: CASSGAGKYEQYF.